The TCR beta chain under discussion was sequenced for a study of blood T cell repertoires in COVID-19. Study summary: Whether acute or convalescent, the COVID-19 samples came from the United States, Italy and Spain. PBMCs, B-cell-depleted T cells, or T cells provided the cDNA or gDNA that made up the material.

Original handling: Reference gene primers were amplified, and this amplification served to estimate nucleated cell counts. Method: immunoSEQ multiplex PCR; TCRdb's copy keeps in-frame clones and lacks some. That table supplies the V and J calls and clone size; D and trimming were determined from the DNA. The sample consists of 100,000 to 150,000 clones, 88% of them appearing once. The germline gives CDR1 SNHLY, CDR2 FYNNEI. V was shortened by 6 bases and J by 1 base, with 9 bases between the two germline ends. The CDR3 totals 13 residues. The sequenced material came from peripheral blood. The chain joins TRBV2 to TRBJ2-5; D is perhaps TRBD1 (6 bases). The TCR sequence derives from a human donor in a cohort sampled during active COVID-19. The CDR3 loop is CASRRGFQETQYF. CDR3 coding DNA: TGTGCCAGCAGAAGGGGGTTCCAAGAGACCCAGTACTTC. Drawing the rest from reference TRBV2 and TRBJ2-5, the complete variable domain is EPEVTQTPSHQVTQMGQEVILRCVPISNHLYFYWYRQILGQKVEFLVSFYNNEISEKSEIFDDQFSVERPDGSNFTLKIRSTKLEDSAMYFCASRRGFQETQYFGPGTRLLVL.